The clone carrying this TCR beta chain was observed a single time. Produced via immunoSEQ multiplex PCR; TCRdb's table is partial and in-frame only. Of 40,000 to 60,000 clones in the sample, about nine tenths were seen once. These data come from a study of T cell changes during pregnancy in multiple sclerosis. The CDR3 is 14 residues long. Germline CDR1 SGHTA, CDR2 FQGNSA. V was clipped by 5 bases and J by 6 bases; unmatched bases: 2. This TCR was recovered from a female donor with multiple sclerosis, enrolled in a pregnancy study. Sequenced material: CD4+ T cells from peripheral blood mononuclear cells, taken in the third trimester of pregnancy. The chain employs TRBV7-2 and TRBJ2-1; 12 bases line up with TRBD2. In DNA form, the CDR3 reads TGTGCCAGCAGCACTAGCGGGGGGCCCAATGAGCAGTTCTTC. Translating gives CASSTSGGPNEQFF.